Presented here are 23 T cell receptor beta chains from one specimen sequenced in a study of Ad26.COV2.S vaccination and SARS-CoV-2 variants (TCRdb year 2021). Libraries were built with the immunoSEQ multiplex PCR assay. TCRdb carries this immuneACCESS record with in-frame sequences only. Its versions omit some clonotypes, under half of them owing to an unresolved V gene in the studies checked, with the rest unexplained. The sample table shows about 350,000 clones, and about 90% are seen once. The top ten clonotypes cover roughly 3.9% of the sample. The time point label for this specimen denotes: individuals recovered from natural SARS-CoV-2 infection. The starting material was peripheral blood, obtained after recovery from COVID-19. These receptors came from a human donor who had recovered from COVID-19.

The rearrangement joins TRBV7-9 to TRBJ1-2; 7 positions match TRBD1. V was clipped by 4 bases and J by 3 bases; unmatched bases: 5. Germline CDR1 reads SEHNR; CDR2 reads FQNEAQ (reference sequence). The CDR3 loop spans 14 amino acids. CDR3 DNA sequence: TGTGCCAGCAGCTCACAGGGACAGTACTATGGCTACACCTTC. This sequence encodes CASSSQGQYYGYTF.

In the case of this clone: In the same sample, other DNA sequences code for this CDR3. CDR3 in DNA: TGTGCCAGCAGCTTGGAGGGATATGGCTACACCTTC. It translates to CASSLEGYGYTF. This chain uses TRBV7-9 with TRBJ1-2; no firm D call. The CDR3 spans 12 residues. CDR1 and CDR2 (germline): SEHNR, FQNEAQ (reference sequence). With 3 bases removed from V and 5 bases from J, the gap between germline ends came to 7 bases.

V gene TRBV6-5 combines with J gene TRBJ1-2; possible D gene TRBD1, 5 bases. The V end lost 0 bases, the J end lost 3 bases, and 11 bases lay between the germline ends. CDR1 is MNHEY and CDR2 is SVGAGI in the germline V gene. This CDR3 region has 15 residues. CDR3 sequence (DNA): TGTGCCAGCAGTTACTCGACACGGGGGTACTATGGCTACACCTTC. It yields the protein CASSYSTRGYYGYTF.

The CDR3 sequence: CASSQVGYEQYF. CDR3 in DNA: TGTGCCAGCAGCCAAGTTGGGTACGAGCAGTACTTC. V is TRBV14 and J is TRBJ2-7; D not certain. CDR1 is SGHDN and CDR2 is FVKESK in the germline V gene. Trimming left V 1 base short and J 4 bases short, with 5 bases between. The CDR3 is 12 amino acids.

V usage is TRBV7-9 and J usage is TRBJ1-2, with D maybe TRBD1 (5 bases). Looked up from germline, CDR1 is SEHNR and CDR2 is FQNEAQ (reference sequence). CDR3 length: 14 residues. Trimming shortened V by 4 bases and J by 8 bases, and 17 bases separated the two germline ends. CDR3 protein: CASSSDSSRVGYTF. In nucleotides, the CDR3 is TGTGCCAGCAGCTCAGACAGTAGCCGCGTGGGCTACACCTTC.

This chain links TRBV6-1 with TRBJ2-2, with D tentatively TRBD1 (6 bases). Germline values: CDR1 MNHNS, CDR2 SASEGT. V was shortened by 4 bases and J by 0 bases, with 15 bases between the two germline ends. This CDR3 contains 17 residues. The CDR3 reads CASSVTFGGANTGELFF. The CDR3 DNA follows: TGTGCCAGCAGTGTGACGTTTGGGGGCGCGAACACCGGGGAGCTGTTTTTT.

The V call is TRBV4-1, the J call TRBJ2-1; TRBD2 aligns across 12 bases. Losses at the gene ends were 2 bases for V and 5 bases for J; bases not matched to a gene: 4. The germline gives CDR1 MGHRA, CDR2 YSYEKL. The CDR3 consists of 16 residues. In DNA form, the CDR3 reads TGCGCCAGCAGCCAACGTACTAGCGGGGGGAACAATGAGCAGTTCTTC. Residues: CASSQRTSGGNNEQFF.

V is TRBV9 and J is TRBJ2-7; D might be TRBD1 (7 bases). Looked up from germline, CDR1 is SGDLS and CDR2 is YYNGEE. The V and J ends lost 0 bases and 1 base respectively, with 26 bases between them. The CDR3 runs 20 residues. The CDR3 DNA sequence: TGTGCCAGCAGCGTAGACCACAGGGGAGGACCTTACCAACGTTCCTACGAGCAGTACTTC. Translated, it gives CASSVDHRGGPYQRSYEQYF.

The V call is TRBV7-2, the J call TRBJ1-2; D is undetermined. Trimming left V 2 bases short and J 3 bases short, with 13 bases between. The CDR3 covers 15 residues. Germline CDR1 SGHTA, CDR2 FQGNSA. The CDR3 DNA reads TGTGCCAGCAGCTTACGGGTGGGGTCGGACTATGGCTACACCTTC. Translation: CASSLRVGSDYGYTF. The full variable domain, rest sourced from reference TRBV7-2 and TRBJ1-2, is GAGVSQSPSNKVTEKGKDVELRCDPISGHTALYWYRQSLGQGLEFLIYFQGNSAPDKSGLPSDRFSAERTGGSVSTLTIQRTQQEDSAVYLCASSLRVGSDYGYTFGSGTRLTVV.

J is TRBJ2-1 and V is TRBV27, with TRBD2 matching over 9 bases. CDR1 is MNHEY and CDR2 is SMNVEV in the germline V gene (reference sequence). The CDR3 contains 15 residues. V shed 3 bases, J shed 5 bases, and the junction held 5 bases outside the gene matches. The CDR3 loop reads CASSLASGANNEQFF. The CDR3 nucleotides are TGTGCCAGCAGTTTGGCTAGCGGGGCTAACAATGAGCAGTTCTTC.

The CDR3 reads CASSQSRAVNTGELFF. The CDR3 DNA reads TGTGCCAGCAGCCAGAGTCGGGCGGTGAACACCGGGGAGCTGTTTTTT. The chain couples TRBV5-5 to TRBJ2-2; D unclear. The CDR3 is 16 residues long. CDR1 SGHKS and CDR2 YYEKEE come from the germline V gene (reference sequence). V was clipped by 4 bases and J by 1 base, with 14 bases between them.

The chain combines TRBV18 with TRBJ2-7, with D perhaps TRBD1 or TRBD2 (5 bases each). The CDR3 has 12 amino acids. The germline V gene has CDR1 KGHSH and CDR2 LQKENI. V lost 5 bases and J lost 5, with 10 bases in between. CDR3 protein: CASSGTRDEQYF. CDR3 nucleotides: TGTGCCAGCTCAGGGACCCGGGACGAGCAGTACTTC.

CDR3 region: CASTVSKGGGNYEQYF. In DNA, the CDR3 is TGTGCCAGCACCGTAAGTAAAGGAGGCGGTAACTACGAGCAGTACTTC. The chain has TRBV7-8 and TRBJ2-7, with D perhaps TRBD2 (5 bases). CDR1 SGHVS and CDR2 FQNEAQ come from the germline V gene. V shed 7 bases and J shed 3 bases, with 22 bases lying between them. This CDR3 comprises 16 residues.

The rearrangement uses TRBV10-3 and TRBJ1-6; 7 positions agree with TRBD1. The CDR3 consists of 16 residues. The germline gives CDR1 ENHRY, CDR2 SYGVKD. V shed 6 bases and J 6 bases; nucleotides not matched to a gene: 11. CDR3 in DNA: TGTGCCATCAGGGGGGTCACAGGGGCTCTTAATTCACCCCTCCACTTT. Protein: CAIRGVTGALNSPLHF.

This clone came up once. The chain employs TRBV5-1 and TRBJ1-2; D unresolved. V lost 4 bases, J lost 2 bases, and 15 bases lay in between. This CDR3 has 15 amino acids. CDR1 and CDR2 (germline): SGHRS, YFSETQ. The CDR3 sequence: CASSPGLRVNYGYTF. As DNA, the CDR3 is TGCGCCAGCAGCCCCGGCTTAAGAGTGAACTATGGCTACACCTTC.

The rearrangement links TRBV7-2 to TRBJ1-1, with D perhaps TRBD1 (5 bases). The CDR3 runs to 14 residues. Germline lookup yields CDR1 SGHTA and CDR2 FQGNSA. V lost 8 bases, J lost 4 bases, and 17 bases lay in between. The CDR3, as DNA: TGTGCCAGCCCTAAGGTTGTGAGGGGCACTGAAGCTTTCTTT. Its translation is CASPKVVRGTEAFF.

CDR3 DNA sequence: TGTGCCAGCAGCGTAGGTCCTAGCGGGGAGCACAATGAGCAGTTCTTC. Translation: CASSVGPSGEHNEQFF. V gene TRBV9 combines with J gene TRBJ2-1; TRBD2 matches 9 bases. V gave up 0 bases and J gave up 5 bases; unmatched junction bases: 6. CDR3 length: 16 amino acids. The germline gives CDR1 SGDLS, CDR2 YYNGEE.

The chain is built from TRBV7-2 and TRBJ1-5; D is perhaps TRBD1 (5 bases). The CDR3 consists of 14 residues. V lost 2 bases and J 6 bases, leaving 11 bases between the germline ends. Germline V gene sequence: CDR1 SGHTA, CDR2 FQGNSA. This CDR3 is CASSLYPGPQPQHF. CDR3 coding DNA: TGTGCCAGCAGCTTATATCCGGGGCCTCAGCCCCAGCATTTT.

This sequence joins TRBV27 and TRBJ1-2, with a tentative D call TRBD1 (5 bases). Germline-derived CDR1 and CDR2 are MNHEY and SMNVEV (reference sequence). V dropped 3 bases and J dropped 4 bases, with 6 bases sitting between them. The CDR3 has 12 residues. This CDR3 is CASSFDSYGYTF. The DNA of the CDR3 is TGTGCCAGCAGTTTTGACAGCTATGGCTACACCTTC.

The chain is built from TRBV12-3 or TRBV12-4 and TRBJ1-5, with D maybe TRBD1 (5 bases). The CDR3 consists of 11 residues. The V end lost 2 bases, the J end lost 9 bases, and 5 bases lay between the germline ends. CDR3 DNA: TGTGCCAGCAGTTTACAGGGGCCCCAGCATTTT. It yields the protein CASSLQGPQHF.

This chain joins TRBV11-3 and TRBJ2-3; perhaps TRBD2 as D (5 bases). From germline, CDR1 is SGHNT and CDR2 YENEEA. This CDR3 comprises 14 residues. V was cut by 0 bases and J by 2 bases, with 6 bases left in between. Here the CDR3 reads CASSLDGDTDTQYF. The CDR3, as DNA: TGTGCCAGCAGCTTAGACGGGGACACAGATACGCAGTATTTT.

The chain is built from TRBV27 and TRBJ2-7; D is perhaps TRBD2 (5 bases). Trimming pared 8 bases from V and 5 bases from J, leaving 16 bases between. Germline CDR1 MNHEY, CDR2 SMNVEV (reference sequence). The CDR3 has 13 amino acids. CDR3 loop: CASSPGVSNEQYF. CDR3 nucleotides: TGTGCCAGCTCCCCCGGGGTTTCCAACGAGCAGTACTTC.

The J gene is TRBJ2-7, the V gene TRBV21-1; the listed D gene, TRBD2, was not tested against the DNA. TRBV21-1 is classified as a pseudogene. CDR3 length: 11 residues. Written as DNA, the CDR3 is TGTGCCAGCAGTACTTCTGAAAAGCAGTACTTC. It specifies CASSTSEKQYF.